The 3 T cell receptor beta chains below were found in one sample sequenced in a study of read filtering for tumor transcriptome and immune sequencing. This library used around 0.4 ug RNA and molecular barcoded adaptors spanning alpha/delta and beta/gamma chains. In TCRdb, the reads were re-called with MiXCR into one record per CDR3 protein. The data hold approximately 140,000 distinct CDR3 sequences, with approximately 13% observed a single time. The sample comprised a population of CD138-negative cells sorted from bone marrow. The receptor source for this set is a donor at least 40 years old with multiple myeloma.

This clonotype was picked up a small number of times. J is TRBJ2-1 and V is TRBV24-1, with D possibly being TRBD1 (5 bases). CDR3 length: 16 amino acids. The V gene lost 4 bases and the J gene lost 0 bases, with 12 bases spanning the gap. Germline V gene lookup returns CDR1 KGHDR and CDR2 SFDVKD. CDR3 sequence: CATSESGPNSYNEQFF. The CDR3 DNA reads TGTGCCACCAGTGAATCAGGGCCTAACTCCTACAATGAGCAGTTCTTC.

This clonotype was counted many times. The chain combines TRBV11-3 with TRBJ2-1; D is possibly TRBD2 (5 bases). The CDR3 has 15 residues. V dropped 0 bases and J dropped 5 bases, with 11 bases sitting between them. Germline V CDR1 and CDR2: SGHNT, YENEEA. The CDR3 DNA reads as TGTGCCAGCAGCTTAGAATCCCCGGGGAACAATGAGCAGTTCTTC. Protein sequence: CASSLESPGNNEQFF.

This clonotype was seen ten or more times. The CDR3 DNA sequence: TGTGCCATCAGTGAGCTAGCCGACGAGCAGTACTTC. The encoded protein is CAISELADEQYF. The V gene is TRBV10-3, the J gene TRBJ2-7, with D perhaps TRBD2 (5 bases). CDR1 and CDR2 (germline): ENHRY, SYGVKD. The CDR3 runs 12 residues. V gave up 2 bases and J gave up 5 bases, with 7 bases separating them.